This T cell receptor (beta chain) was captured by sequencing in a study of cytomegalovirus exposure and HLA in healthy donors. The overall study: Ancestry clustering placed 70% to 90% of over 300 genotyped donors in the Caucasian-associated cluster.

Notes on the study in general: Later analysis identified a missense DCLRE1C variant that was linked to TCR beta V- and J-gene trimming. TCR sequences were mostly rare, though some public TCRs occurred in many donors. Analyses of presence and absence presupposed an approximately uniform sequencing depth across donors.

Comments on this clone: The antigen is unknown.

Germline values: CDR1 SGHTS, CDR2 YDEGEE. This CDR3 region has 13 residues. Deletions cut 0 bases from V and 7 bases from J, with 9 bases between. The primer mix had 60 Vbeta and 13 Jbeta primers. This table comes from immunoSEQ multiplex PCR, and its TCRdb copy is limited to in-frame clones, with some not included. Of around 100,000 clones listed, under 85% are singletons. The TCR was taken from a woman aged 40 to 55 in good health and CMV-seronegative. This rearrangement joins TRBV5-8 to TRBJ2-3; D is unresolved. The sequencing sample was made of PBMCs. CDR3 region: CASSLGSTNTQYF. The CDR3 nucleotides are TGTGCCAGCAGCTTGGGCTCAACAAATACGCAGTATTTT. Looking up the rest from reference TRBV5-8 and TRBJ2-3 gives the full variable domain: EAGVTQSPTHLIKTRGQQATLRCSPISGHTSVYWYQQALGLGLQFLLWYDEGEERNRGNFPPRFSGRQFPNYSSELNVNALELEDSALYLCASSLGSTNTQYFGPGTRLTVL.